This TCR beta chain was found in a study of vaccination effects on CD4 cells after COVID-19. Antigen-specific CD4+ T cells expanded by the ViraFEST assay with viral peptide pools were then sequenced. Researchers isolated CD4+ T cells once 9 to 11 days of culture had elapsed. Vaccinated recipients, who were negative for nucleocapsid antibodies, had no history of SARS-CoV-2 infection. Trimming left V 10 bases short and J 0 bases short, with 12 bases between. The germline gives CDR1 ENHRY, CDR2 SYGVKD. The CDR3 is 13 residues long. Study-level results: Vaccine- and infection-induced clones showed marked clonal contraction late following vaccination.

As to this clone: As yet, its antigen is unknown.

Profiling relied on immunoSEQ multiplex PCR, and the TCRdb table lists in-frame clones only, not all of them. The sample gives about 54,000 clones, 80% to 85% of which show up once; 2% to 2.5% is in the top ten. This TCR derives from a human donor who received a COVID-19 vaccine. The source was CD4+ T cells from PBMCs cultured with HCoV-229E spike peptides, collected before COVID-19 vaccination. The genes are TRBV10-3 and TRBJ1-1; D gene uncertain. CDR3 DNA: TGTGCCACCAAAGACAATCTGAACACTGAAGCTTTCTTT. It is translated as CATKDNLNTEAFF.